Here is one T cell receptor beta chain with its context. Its antigen target is currently unknown. Nothing much larger sits one base from this clone, and base qualities are not available. This entry is derived from a study of blood T cell repertoires in COVID-19 (dated by TCRdb to 2018 to 2021). About the study as a whole: Collaborator samples came from the United States, Italy and Spain and covered acute and convalescent phases of COVID-19. HLA class I and class II types, where available, came from metadata supplied by the sample provider rather than from assay-based typing. The repertoires were released in a freely available public database meant as a resource for research on the immune response to SARS-CoV-2. Samples were obtained from the ongoing ImmuneRACE study (first 160 participants) and from 1,254 subjects provided by 6 global collaborators. A de-identified subject ID, COVID-19 status, age in years and sex were almost always included in the sample metadata. The dataset comprised deeply sampled blood TCRbeta repertoires from subjects exposed to, actively infected with, or recovered from COVID-19. The material from the prospective study consisted of cDNA or gDNA derived from T cells, B-cell-depleted T cells, or PBMCs.

Study-level results and caveats: The amount of clinical and demographic metadata varied by source and participant and was provided uncurated.

The immunoSEQ Assay, a bias-controlled multiplex PCR, was used to amplify TCRbeta CDR3 regions from genomic DNA. For the original study's pipeline: The number of nucleated cells in each sample was estimated from the amplification of reference gene primers within the assay. To quantify the absolute abundance of each unique TCRbeta CDR3 rearrangement, sequence reads were collapsed and filtered. Productive Simpson clonality was computed per sample as the square root of Simpson's diversity index over productive rearrangements. In its TCRdb copy, this immuneACCESS table keeps in-frame sequences only and misses some clones. Where compared with another copy, unresolved V genes explain less than half of these, and the others have no known cause. The V and J calls and clone size were taken over from that table, and D and trimming were inferred from the DNA. For this sample there are hundreds of thousands of clones; less than 90% appear just once. The ten largest clones add up to roughly 0.69% of the sample.

Collaborating institutions collected whole blood in K2EDTA tubes following their own protocols. For TCRbeta analysis, collaborators shipped samples as frozen whole blood, isolated PBMCs, or DNA extracted from either of those sample types. The CDR3 sequence holds 16 residues, the cysteine and phenylalanine included. The only DNA kept is the CDR3, 48 bases in frame from the first base. Trimming accounts for 0 bases at V and 0 bases at J, while the number of junction bases matched to no gene is 2. The germline V gene encodes CDR1 LNHNV and CDR2 YYDKDF (reference sequence). The clonotype originates from a man aged 35 to 55 with acute or convalescent COVID-19. Recombination connected TRBV15 to TRBJ2-1, with TRBD2 matching 7 junction bases. Sequencing input: peripheral blood. The CDR3 region has the sequence CATSRDTGGSYNEQFF. At the DNA level, the sequence is TGTGCCACCAGCAGAGATACGGGGGGCTCCTACAATGAGCAGTTCTTC.